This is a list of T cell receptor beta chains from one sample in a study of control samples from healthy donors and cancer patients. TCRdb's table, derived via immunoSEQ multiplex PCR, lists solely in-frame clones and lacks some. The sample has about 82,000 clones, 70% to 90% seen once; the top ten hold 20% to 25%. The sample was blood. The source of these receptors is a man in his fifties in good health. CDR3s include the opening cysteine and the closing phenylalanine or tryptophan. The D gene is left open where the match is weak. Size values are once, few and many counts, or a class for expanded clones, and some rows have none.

DNA: TGTGCCAGTAGTATCTACCCAGGAACCTCCTACGAGCAGTACTTC
CDR3: CASSIYPGTSYEQYF
V: TRBV19
size: .
J: TRBJ2-7
D: .

DNA: TGTGCCAGCAGCTTAGATCCTCGGGCGGGGGAGGGCTACACCTTC
CDR3: CASSLDPRAGEGYTF
V: TRBV11-2
size: .
J: TRBJ1-2
D: .

DNA: TGCGCCAGCAGCCAAGAGCCCGGGAGGATTGAGCAGTTCTTC
CDR3: CASSQEPGRIEQFF
V: TRBV4-1
size: .
J: TRBJ2-1
D: TRBD2

DNA: TGTGCCAGCAGCTTGAGCGCGGGAGGGGGGTCAGGGGATCAGCCCCAGCATTTT
CDR3: CASSLSAGGGSGDQPQHF
V: TRBV5-5
size: .
J: TRBJ1-5
D: .

DNA: TGTGCCAGCAGCAACGGACTAGCGGGAGGCGAGCAGTACTTC
CDR3: CASSNGLAGGEQYF
V: TRBV7-3
size: .
J: TRBJ2-7
D: TRBD2

DNA: TGTGCCAGCAGCTTATCCTGGTCCAATGAGCAGTTCTTC
CDR3: CASSLSWSNEQFF
V: TRBV7-8
size: .
J: TRBJ2-1
D: .

DNA: TGTGCCAGCAGCTTAAGGGAGGTGGATGAGCAGTACTTC
CDR3: CASSLREVDEQYF
V: TRBV13
size: .
J: TRBJ2-7
D: .

DNA: TGTGCCATCAGTGAGTCGCCGGGACAGGGGGCAGGAGATACGCAGTATTTT
CDR3: CAISESPGQGAGDTQYF
V: TRBV10-3
size: .
J: TRBJ2-3
D: TRBD1

DNA: TGTGCCAGCAGCAGTCGGGACAGGGACTACTACAATGAGCAGTTCTTC
CDR3: CASSSRDRDYYNEQFF
V: TRBV13
size: .
J: TRBJ2-1
D: TRBD1

DNA: TGTGCCAGCAGGCCCCTGGCGAGCGGGGGAACTACGCAGTATTTT
CDR3: CASRPLASGGTTQYF
V: TRBV6-4
size: .
J: TRBJ2-3
D: TRBD2

DNA: TGTGCCAGCAGTGGACAGGGGACAGATACAAGCTCCTACGAGCAGTACTTC
CDR3: CASSGQGTDTSSYEQYF
V: TRBV25-1
size: .
J: TRBJ2-7
D: TRBD1

DNA: TGTGCCAGCAGAAACTCAGGACAGGGTGGTTCACCCCTCCACTTT
CDR3: CASRNSGQGGSPLHF
V: TRBV6-5
size: .
J: TRBJ1-6
D: TRBD1

DNA: TGCGCCAGCAGCCCGGGACAGGAGCAAGAGACCCAGTACTTC
CDR3: CASSPGQEQETQYF
V: TRBV5-1
size: once
J: TRBJ2-5
D: TRBD1

DNA: TGTGCCAGCAGTGAATATTCCGGTGGTGGGGCCAACGTCCTGACTTTC
CDR3: CASSEYSGGGANVLTF
V: TRBV25-1
size: .
J: TRBJ2-6
D: .

DNA: TGTGCCAGCAGTTTGAATGTCAGGGGGAACTATGGCTACACCTTC
CDR3: CASSLNVRGNYGYTF
V: TRBV27
size: .
J: TRBJ1-2
D: TRBD1

DNA: TGCGCCAGCAGCGGACAGTTCTACGAGCAGTACTTC
CDR3: CASSGQFYEQYF
V: TRBV5-1
size: once
J: TRBJ2-7
D: .